Listed here is a single T cell receptor (beta chain). The antigen remains unidentified. Per the germline V gene, CDR1 is SGDLS and CDR2 is YYNGEE. V was cut by 6 bases and J by 3 bases, with 14 bases left in between. The CDR3 runs to 14 residues. Expressed TCRB transcripts were sequenced after all isolated RNA was converted to cDNA. Reads from naive, central memory and regulatory T cell samples averaged roughly 3.6 million. Measured with immunoSEQ multiplex PCR; TCRdb has only the in-frame clones, and not every one. The sample includes hundreds of thousands of clones, 11% to 15% of them seen just once. This specimen belongs to a study of beta chain features in type 1 diabetes. Study context: Age, gender and cell yields were similar between patients and healthy donors.

Study findings and constraints: Across all four CD4+ subsets, people with type 1 diabetes showed modestly shorter TCRB CDR3s. Lower insertion and higher deletion counts appeared at VDJ junctions in type 1 diabetes patients.

Sorting that relied on CD45RO/CCR7/CD25/CD127/CD95/CD27 yielded CD4+ naive, central memory, regulatory and stem cell-like memory cells. The J gene is TRBJ2-3, the V gene TRBV9; either TRBD1 or TRBD2 may supply D (5 bases each). Sequencing was done on a sample of naive CD4+ T cells from blood. The TCR sequence derives from a man between 18 and 35 years old with type 1 diabetes. The CDR3 here is CASNPREWTDTQYF. CDR3 in DNA: TGTGCCAGCAACCCCAGGGAGTGGACAGATACGCAGTATTTT.